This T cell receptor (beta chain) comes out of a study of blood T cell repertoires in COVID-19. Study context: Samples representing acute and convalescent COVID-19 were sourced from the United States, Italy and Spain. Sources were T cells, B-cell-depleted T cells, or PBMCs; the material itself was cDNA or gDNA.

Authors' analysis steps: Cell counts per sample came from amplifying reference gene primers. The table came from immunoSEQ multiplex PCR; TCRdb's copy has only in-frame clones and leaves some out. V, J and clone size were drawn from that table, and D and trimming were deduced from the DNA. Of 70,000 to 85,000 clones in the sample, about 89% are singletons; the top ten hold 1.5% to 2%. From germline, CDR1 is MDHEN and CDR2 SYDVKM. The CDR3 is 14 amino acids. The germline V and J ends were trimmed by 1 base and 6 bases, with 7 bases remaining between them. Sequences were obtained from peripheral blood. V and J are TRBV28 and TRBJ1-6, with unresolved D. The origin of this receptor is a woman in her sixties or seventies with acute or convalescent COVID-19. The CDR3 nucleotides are TGTGCCAGCAGTTTATACAGTATTAATTCACCCCTCCACTTT. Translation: CASSLYSINSPLHF.